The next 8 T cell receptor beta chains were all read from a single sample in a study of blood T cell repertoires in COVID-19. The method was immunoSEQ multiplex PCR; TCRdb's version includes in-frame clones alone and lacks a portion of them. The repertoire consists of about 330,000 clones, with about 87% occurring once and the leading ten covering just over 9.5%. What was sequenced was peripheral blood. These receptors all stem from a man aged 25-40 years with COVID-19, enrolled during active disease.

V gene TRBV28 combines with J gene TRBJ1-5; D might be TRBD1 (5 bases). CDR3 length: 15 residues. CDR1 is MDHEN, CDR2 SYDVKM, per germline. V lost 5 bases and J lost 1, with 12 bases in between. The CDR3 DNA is TGTGCCAGCAGTGAACCGGGACTGAGCAATCAGCCCCAGCATTTT. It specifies CASSEPGLSNQPQHF.

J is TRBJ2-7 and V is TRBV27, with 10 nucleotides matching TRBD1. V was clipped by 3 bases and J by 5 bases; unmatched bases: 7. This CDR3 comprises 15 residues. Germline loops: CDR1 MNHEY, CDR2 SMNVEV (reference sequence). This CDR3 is CASSLSRDRGHEQYF. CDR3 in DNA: TGTGCCAGCAGTTTGTCCCGGGACAGGGGCCACGAGCAGTACTTC.

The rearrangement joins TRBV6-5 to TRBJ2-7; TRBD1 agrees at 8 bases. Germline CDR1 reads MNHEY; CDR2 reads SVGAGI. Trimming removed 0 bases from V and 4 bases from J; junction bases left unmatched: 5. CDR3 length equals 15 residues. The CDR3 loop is CASSYSRGRWYEQYF. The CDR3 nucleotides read TGTGCCAGCAGTTACTCCAGGGGGCGGTGGTACGAGCAGTACTTC.

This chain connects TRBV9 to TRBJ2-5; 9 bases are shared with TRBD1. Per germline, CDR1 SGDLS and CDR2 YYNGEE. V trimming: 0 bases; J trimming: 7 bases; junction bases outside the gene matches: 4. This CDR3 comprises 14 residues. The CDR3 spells CASSVEGQGMTQYF. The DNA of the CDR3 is TGTGCCAGCAGCGTAGAAGGACAGGGGATGACCCAGTACTTC.

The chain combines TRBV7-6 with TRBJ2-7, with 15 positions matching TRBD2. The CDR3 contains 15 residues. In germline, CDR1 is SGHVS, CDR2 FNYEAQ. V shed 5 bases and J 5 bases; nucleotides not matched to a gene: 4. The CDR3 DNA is TGTGCCAGCAGCCCTCGGACTAGCGGGAGGGACGAGCAGTACTTC. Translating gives CASSPRTSGRDEQYF.

In DNA form, the CDR3 reads TGTGCCAGCAGCTGGCTTGGGCGTCACAATGAGCAGTTCTTC. This sequence encodes CASSWLGRHNEQFF. The chain links TRBV7-2 to TRBJ2-1, with unresolved D. The CDR3 runs to 14 residues. Trimming cost V 4 bases and J 5 bases, with 12 bases left between them. CDR1 and CDR2 (germline): SGHTA, FQGNSA.

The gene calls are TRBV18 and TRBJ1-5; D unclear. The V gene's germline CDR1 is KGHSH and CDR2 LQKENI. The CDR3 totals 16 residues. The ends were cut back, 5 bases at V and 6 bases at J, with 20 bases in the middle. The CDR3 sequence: CASSTSEAHRGQPQHF. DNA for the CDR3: TGTGCCAGCTCAACCTCCGAGGCACATCGGGGTCAGCCCCAGCATTTT.

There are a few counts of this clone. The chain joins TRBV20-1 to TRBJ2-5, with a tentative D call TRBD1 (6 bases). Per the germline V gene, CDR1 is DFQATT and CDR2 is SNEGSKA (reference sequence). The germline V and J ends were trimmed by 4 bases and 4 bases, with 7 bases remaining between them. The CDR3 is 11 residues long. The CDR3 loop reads CSATRGETQYF. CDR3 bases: TGCAGTGCTACCAGGGGAGAGACCCAGTACTTC.